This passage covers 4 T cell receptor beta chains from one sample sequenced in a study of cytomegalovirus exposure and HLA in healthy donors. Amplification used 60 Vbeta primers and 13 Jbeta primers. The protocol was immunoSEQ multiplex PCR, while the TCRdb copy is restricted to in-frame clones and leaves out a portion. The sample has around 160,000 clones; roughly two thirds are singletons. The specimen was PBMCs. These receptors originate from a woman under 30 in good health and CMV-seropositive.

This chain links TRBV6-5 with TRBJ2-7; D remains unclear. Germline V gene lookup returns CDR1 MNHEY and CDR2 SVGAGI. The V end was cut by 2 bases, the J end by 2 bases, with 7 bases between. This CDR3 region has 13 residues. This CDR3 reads CASSYADAYEQYF. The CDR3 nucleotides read TGTGCCAGCAGTTACGCGGATGCCTACGAGCAGTACTTC.

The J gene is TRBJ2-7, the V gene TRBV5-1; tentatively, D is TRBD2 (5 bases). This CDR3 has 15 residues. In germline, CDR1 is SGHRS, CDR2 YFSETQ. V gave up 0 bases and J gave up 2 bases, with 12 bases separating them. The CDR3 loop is CASSLGGAPTYEQYF. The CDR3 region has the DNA TGCGCCAGCAGCTTGGGGGGAGCCCCCACCTACGAGCAGTACTTC.

The CDR3 here is CASKRQGSSGEQYF. DNA for the CDR3: TGTGCCAGCAAGCGACAGGGAAGTTCGGGTGAGCAGTACTTC. The chain couples TRBV2 to TRBJ2-7; 7 positions agree with TRBD1. Germline V gene data show CDR1 as SNHLY and CDR2 as FYNNEI. The CDR3 sequence is 14 residues long. Trimming at V came to 7 bases and at J to 7 bases, leaving 13 bases not matched to a gene.

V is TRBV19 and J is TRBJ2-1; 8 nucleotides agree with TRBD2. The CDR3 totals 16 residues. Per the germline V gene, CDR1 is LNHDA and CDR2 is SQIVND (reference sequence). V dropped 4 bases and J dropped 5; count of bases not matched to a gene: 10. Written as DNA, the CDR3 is TGTGCCAGTAGTACTCCCGGGAGGGCCAGTGACAATGAGCAGTTCTTC. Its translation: CASSTPGRASDNEQFF. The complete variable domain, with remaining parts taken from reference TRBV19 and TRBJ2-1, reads DGGITQSPKYLFRKEGQNVTLSCEQNLNHDAMYWYRQDPGQGLRLIYYSQIVNDFQKGDIAEGYSVSREKKESFPLTVTSAQKNPTAFYLCASSTPGRASDNEQFFGPGTRLTVL.